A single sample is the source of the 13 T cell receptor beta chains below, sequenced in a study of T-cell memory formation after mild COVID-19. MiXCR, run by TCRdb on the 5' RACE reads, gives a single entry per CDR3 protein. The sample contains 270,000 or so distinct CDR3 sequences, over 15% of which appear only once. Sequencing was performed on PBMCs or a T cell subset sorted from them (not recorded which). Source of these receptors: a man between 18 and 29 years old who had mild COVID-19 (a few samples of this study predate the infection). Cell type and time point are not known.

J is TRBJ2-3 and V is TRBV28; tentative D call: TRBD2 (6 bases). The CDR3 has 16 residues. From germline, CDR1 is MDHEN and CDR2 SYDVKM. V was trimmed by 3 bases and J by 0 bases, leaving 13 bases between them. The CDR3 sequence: CASSFVQAGSTDTQYF. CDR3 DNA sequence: TGTGCCAGCAGTTTTGTTCAGGCGGGGAGCACAGATACGCAGTATTTT.

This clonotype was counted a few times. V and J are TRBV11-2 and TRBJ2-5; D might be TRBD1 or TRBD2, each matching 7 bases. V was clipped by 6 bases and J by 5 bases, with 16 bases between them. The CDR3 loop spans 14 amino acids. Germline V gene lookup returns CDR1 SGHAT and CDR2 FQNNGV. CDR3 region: CASRGPGGGETQYF. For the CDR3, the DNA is TGTGCCAGCAGAGGCCCAGGGGGAGGGGAGACCCAGTACTTC.

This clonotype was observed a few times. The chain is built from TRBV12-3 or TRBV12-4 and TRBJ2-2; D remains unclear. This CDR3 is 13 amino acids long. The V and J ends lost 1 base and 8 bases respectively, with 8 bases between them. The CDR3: CASSLGRLGELFF. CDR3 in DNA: TGTGCCAGCAGTTTAGGGCGGCTGGGGGAGCTGTTTTTT.

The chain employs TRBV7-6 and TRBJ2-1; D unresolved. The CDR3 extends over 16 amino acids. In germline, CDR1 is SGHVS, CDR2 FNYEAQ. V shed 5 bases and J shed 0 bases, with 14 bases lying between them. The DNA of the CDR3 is TGTGCCAGCAGCCTAACAAGGCCGAGCTCCTACAATGAGCAGTTCTTC. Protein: CASSLTRPSSYNEQFF.

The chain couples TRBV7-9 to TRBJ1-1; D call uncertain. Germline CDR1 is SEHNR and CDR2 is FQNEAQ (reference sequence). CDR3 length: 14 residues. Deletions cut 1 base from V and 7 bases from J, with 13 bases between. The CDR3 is CASSLGSAAFEAFF. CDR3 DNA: TGTGCCAGCAGCTTAGGATCAGCGGCATTTGAAGCTTTCTTT. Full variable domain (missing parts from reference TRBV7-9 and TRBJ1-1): DTGVSQNPRHKITKRGQNVTFRCDPISEHNRLYWYRQTLGQGPEFLTYFQNEAQLEKSRLLSDRFSAERPKGSFSTLEIQRTEQGDSAMYLCASSLGSAAFEAFFGQGTRLTVV.

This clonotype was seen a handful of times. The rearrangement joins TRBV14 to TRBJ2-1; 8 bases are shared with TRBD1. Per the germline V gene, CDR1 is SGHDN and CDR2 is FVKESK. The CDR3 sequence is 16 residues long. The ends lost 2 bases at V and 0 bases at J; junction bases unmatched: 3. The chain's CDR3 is CASSQPGQASYNEQFF. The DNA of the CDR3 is TGTGCCAGCAGCCAACCGGGACAGGCCTCCTACAATGAGCAGTTCTTC. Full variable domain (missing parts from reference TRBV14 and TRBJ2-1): EAGVTQFPSHSVIEKGQTVTLRCDPISGHDNLYWYRRVMGKEIKFLLHFVKESKQDESGMPNNRFLAERTGGTYSTLKVQPAELEDSGVYFCASSQPGQASYNEQFFGPGTRLTVL.

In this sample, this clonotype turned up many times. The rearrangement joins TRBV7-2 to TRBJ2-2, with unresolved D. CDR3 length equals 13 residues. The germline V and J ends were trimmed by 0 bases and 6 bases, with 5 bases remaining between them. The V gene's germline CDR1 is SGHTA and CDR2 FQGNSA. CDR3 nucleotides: TGTGCCAGCAGCTTAGCAGGCTCCGGGGAGCTGTTTTTT. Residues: CASSLAGSGELFF.

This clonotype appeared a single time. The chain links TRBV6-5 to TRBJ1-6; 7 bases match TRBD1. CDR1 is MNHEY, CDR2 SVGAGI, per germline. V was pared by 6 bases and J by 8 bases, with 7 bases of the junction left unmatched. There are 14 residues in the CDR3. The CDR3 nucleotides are TGTGCCAGCAGCCGCGGGACAGATTATTCACCCCTCCACTTT. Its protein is CASSRGTDYSPLHF.

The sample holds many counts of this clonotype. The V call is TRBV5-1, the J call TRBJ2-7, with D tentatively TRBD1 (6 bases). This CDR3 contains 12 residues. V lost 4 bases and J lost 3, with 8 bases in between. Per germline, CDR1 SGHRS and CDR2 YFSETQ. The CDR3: CASSRDNYEQYF. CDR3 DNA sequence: TGCGCCAGCAGCCGGGACAACTACGAGCAGTACTTC.

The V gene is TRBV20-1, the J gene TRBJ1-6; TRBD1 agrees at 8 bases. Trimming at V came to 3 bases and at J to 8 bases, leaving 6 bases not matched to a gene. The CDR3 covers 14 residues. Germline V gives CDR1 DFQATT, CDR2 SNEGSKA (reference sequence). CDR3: CSASHGQGDSPLHF. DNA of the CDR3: TGCAGTGCTAGCCACGGACAGGGCGATTCACCCCTCCACTTT.

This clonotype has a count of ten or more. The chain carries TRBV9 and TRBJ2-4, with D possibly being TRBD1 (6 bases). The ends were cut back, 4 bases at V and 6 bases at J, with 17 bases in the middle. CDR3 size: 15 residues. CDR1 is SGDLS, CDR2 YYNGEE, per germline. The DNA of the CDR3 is TGTGCCAGCAGCTCTTCAGGCCAGGGGTCAAACATTCAGTACTTC. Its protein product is CASSSSGQGSNIQYF.

The DNA for the CDR3 is TGTGCCAGCAGTTCCTCCGGTACTGGCTACACCTTC. The encoded protein is CASSSSGTGYTF. The genes are TRBV28 and TRBJ1-2; D gene uncertain. Germline V gives CDR1 MDHEN, CDR2 SYDVKM. This CDR3 has 12 amino acids. The germline V and J ends were trimmed by 4 bases and 7 bases, with 10 bases remaining between them.

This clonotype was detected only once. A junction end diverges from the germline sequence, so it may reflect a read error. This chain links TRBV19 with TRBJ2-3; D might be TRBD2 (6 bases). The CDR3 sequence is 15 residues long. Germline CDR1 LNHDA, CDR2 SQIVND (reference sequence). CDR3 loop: CASSRLHTSTDKQYF. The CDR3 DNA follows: TGTGCCAGTAGTCGATTACACACTAGCACAGATAAGCAGTATTTT.